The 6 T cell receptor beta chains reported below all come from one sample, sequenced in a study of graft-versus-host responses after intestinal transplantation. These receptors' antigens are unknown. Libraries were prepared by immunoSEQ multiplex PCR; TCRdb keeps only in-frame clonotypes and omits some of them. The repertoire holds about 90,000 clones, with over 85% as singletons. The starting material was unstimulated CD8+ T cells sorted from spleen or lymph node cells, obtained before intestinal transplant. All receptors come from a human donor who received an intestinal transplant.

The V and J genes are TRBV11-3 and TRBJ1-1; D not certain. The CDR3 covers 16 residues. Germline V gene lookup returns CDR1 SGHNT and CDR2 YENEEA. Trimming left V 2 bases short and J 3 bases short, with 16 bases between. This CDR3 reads CASSLPLVPTDTEAFF. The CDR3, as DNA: TGTGCCAGCAGCTTACCCCTCGTCCCGACTGACACTGAAGCTTTCTTT.

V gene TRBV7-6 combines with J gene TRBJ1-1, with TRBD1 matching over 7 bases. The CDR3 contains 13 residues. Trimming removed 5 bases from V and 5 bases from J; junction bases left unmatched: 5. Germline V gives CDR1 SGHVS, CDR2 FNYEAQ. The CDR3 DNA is TGTGCCAGCAGCGAAGACAGGGCTACTGAAGCTTTCTTT. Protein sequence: CASSEDRATEAFF.

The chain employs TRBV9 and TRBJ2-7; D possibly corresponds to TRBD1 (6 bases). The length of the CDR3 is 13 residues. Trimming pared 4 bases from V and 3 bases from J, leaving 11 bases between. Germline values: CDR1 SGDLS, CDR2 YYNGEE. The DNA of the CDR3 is TGTGCCAGCAGCCCCGCAGGGGTCTACGAGCAGTACTTC. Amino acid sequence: CASSPAGVYEQYF.

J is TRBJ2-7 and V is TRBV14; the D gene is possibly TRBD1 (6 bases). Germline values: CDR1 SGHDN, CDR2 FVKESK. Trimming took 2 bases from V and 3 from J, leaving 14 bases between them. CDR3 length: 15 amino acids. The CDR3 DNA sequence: TGTGCCAGCAGCCAAAAACCGACAGGAAACTACGAGCAGTACTTC. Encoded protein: CASSQKPTGNYEQYF.

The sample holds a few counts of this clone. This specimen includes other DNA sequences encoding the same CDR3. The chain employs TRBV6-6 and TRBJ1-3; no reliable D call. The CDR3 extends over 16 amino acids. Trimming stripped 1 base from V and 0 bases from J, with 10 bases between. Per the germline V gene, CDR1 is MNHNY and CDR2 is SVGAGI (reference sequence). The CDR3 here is CASSYWLGHSGNTIYF. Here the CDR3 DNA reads TGTGCCAGCAGTTACTGGCTGGGCCACTCTGGAAACACCATATATTTT.

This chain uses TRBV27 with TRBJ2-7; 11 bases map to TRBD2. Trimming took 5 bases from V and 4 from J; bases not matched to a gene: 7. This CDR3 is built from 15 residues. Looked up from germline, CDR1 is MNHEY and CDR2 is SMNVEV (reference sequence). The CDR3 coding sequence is TGTGCCAGCAGTCCTTTAGCTAGCGGGGGGTACGAGCAGTACTTC. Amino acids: CASSPLASGGYEQYF.